These T cell receptor beta chains were read from a single sample in a study of blood T cell repertoires in COVID-19. Generated by immunoSEQ multiplex PCR, the TCRdb table keeps only in-frame clones and is missing some. The data hold about 20,000 clones, with approximately 85% observed a single time. The specimen was peripheral blood. These receptors came from a man older than 75 with acute or convalescent COVID-19. CDR3s include the opening cysteine and the closing phenylalanine or tryptophan. Fields, in order: clone size, D gene, J gene, V gene, CDR3 protein, CDR3 DNA. D genes are given only for firm matches. Not all rows give a size; the values are once, few, many and, for expanded clones, a class.

clone_size: -; d_call: TRBD1; j_call: TRBJ1-5; v_call: TRBV6-2/TRBV6-3; cdr3_aa: CASSSGQPGEPQHF; cdr3_nt: TGTGCCAGCAGTTCGGGACAGCCCGGGGAGCCCCAGCATTTT
clone_size: few; d_call: -; j_call: TRBJ2-7; v_call: TRBV7-9; cdr3_aa: CASSLHTYEQYF; cdr3_nt: TGTGCCAGCAGCTTGCACACCTACGAGCAGTACTTC
clone_size: -; d_call: -; j_call: TRBJ2-1; v_call: TRBV5-1; cdr3_aa: CASSPRTGSQANEQFF; cdr3_nt: TGCGCCAGCAGCCCTCGAACGGGGTCCCAAGCCAATGAGCAGTTCTTC
clone_size: once; d_call: TRBD1; j_call: TRBJ1-4; v_call: TRBV30; cdr3_aa: CAWRHGTGNEKLFF; cdr3_nt: TGTGCCTGGAGGCACGGGACAGGGAATGAAAAACTGTTTTTT
clone_size: -; d_call: -; j_call: TRBJ1-1; v_call: TRBV9; cdr3_aa: CASSVVLGSEAFF; cdr3_nt: TGTGCCAGCAGCGTAGTGCTGGGCTCTGAAGCTTTCTTT
clone_size: -; d_call: -; j_call: TRBJ2-1; v_call: TRBV18; cdr3_aa: CASTRGVLNNEQFF; cdr3_nt: TGTGCCAGCACCAGGGGGGTATTAAACAATGAGCAGTTCTTC
clone_size: once; d_call: TRBD2; j_call: TRBJ2-2; v_call: TRBV4-3; cdr3_aa: CASSLGTSGTGELFF; cdr3_nt: TGCGCCAGCAGCCTCGGGACTAGCGGGACCGGGGAGCTGTTTTTT
clone_size: -; d_call: TRBD1; j_call: TRBJ1-2; v_call: TRBV7-9; cdr3_aa: CASSLDRGIYGYTF; cdr3_nt: TGTGCCAGCAGCTTAGACAGGGGGATCTATGGCTACACCTTC
clone_size: -; d_call: -; j_call: TRBJ1-1; v_call: TRBV28; cdr3_aa: CASSPSLGGGLNTEAFF; cdr3_nt: TGTGCCAGCAGCCCCTCCCTCGGCGGGGGATTGAACACTGAAGCTTTCTTT
clone_size: once; d_call: -; j_call: TRBJ1-6; v_call: TRBV9; cdr3_aa: CASSVAWTANSPLHF; cdr3_nt: TGTGCCAGCAGCGTAGCTTGGACAGCTAATTCACCCCTCCACTTT
clone_size: -; d_call: TRBD1; j_call: TRBJ1-2; v_call: TRBV7-2; cdr3_aa: CASSHRQGFLDGYTF; cdr3_nt: TGTGCCAGCAGCCACCGACAGGGGTTCTTGGATGGCTACACCTTC
clone_size: -; d_call: TRBD1; j_call: TRBJ1-3; v_call: TRBV7-2; cdr3_aa: CASSSIEQGAGNTIYF; cdr3_nt: TGTGCCAGCAGCTCAATTGAACAGGGGGCTGGAAACACCATATATTTT
clone_size: -; d_call: -; j_call: TRBJ1-2; v_call: TRBV30; cdr3_aa: CAWIGGNYGYTF; cdr3_nt: TGTGCCTGGATCGGGGGAAACTATGGCTACACCTTC
clone_size: once; d_call: -; j_call: TRBJ2-1; v_call: TRBV3-1/TRBV3-2; cdr3_aa: CASSQALVAYNEQFF; cdr3_nt: TGTGCCAGCAGCCAAGCACTAGTCGCCTACAATGAGCAGTTCTTC
clone_size: -; d_call: TRBD1; j_call: TRBJ1-3; v_call: TRBV28; cdr3_aa: CASSAFGQGASGNTIYF; cdr3_nt: TGTGCCAGCAGTGCCTTCGGGCAGGGGGCATCTGGAAACACCATATATTTT
clone_size: -; d_call: TRBD1; j_call: TRBJ1-5; v_call: TRBV11-2; cdr3_aa: CASSFGDRGPNQPQHF; cdr3_nt: TGTGCCAGCAGCTTTGGGGACAGGGGTCCCAACCAGCCCCAGCATTTT
clone_size: -; d_call: TRBD2; j_call: TRBJ2-1; v_call: TRBV25-1; cdr3_aa: CASSVSSGGNEQFF; cdr3_nt: TGTGCCAGCAGTGTTTCCAGCGGGGGCAATGAGCAGTTCTTC
clone_size: -; d_call: -; j_call: TRBJ1-6; v_call: TRBV6-2/TRBV6-3; cdr3_aa: CASSYMLSAVNSPLHF; cdr3_nt: TGTGCCAGCAGTTATATGCTTTCGGCGGTAAATTCACCCCTCCACTTT
clone_size: -; d_call: -; j_call: TRBJ1-2; v_call: TRBV4-1; cdr3_aa: CASSQVRGVNYGYTF; cdr3_nt: TGCGCCAGCAGCCAAGTCAGGGGAGTGAACTATGGCTACACCTTC
clone_size: once; d_call: -; j_call: TRBJ1-2; v_call: TRBV5-4; cdr3_aa: CASNKDRQGGQIDNYGYTF; cdr3_nt: TGTGCCAGCAACAAGGATCGGCAGGGAGGACAAATTGATAACTATGGCTACACCTTC
clone_size: few; d_call: -; j_call: TRBJ2-6; v_call: TRBV7-3; cdr3_aa: CASSLTGSSGANVLTF; cdr3_nt: TGTGCCAGCAGCTTAACCGGTAGCTCTGGGGCCAACGTCCTGACTTTC
clone_size: -; d_call: -; j_call: TRBJ1-3; v_call: TRBV30; cdr3_aa: CAWATGSGNTIYF; cdr3_nt: TGTGCCTGGGCCACAGGCTCTGGAAACACCATATATTTT
clone_size: -; d_call: -; j_call: TRBJ1-5; v_call: TRBV5-1; cdr3_aa: CASSLDGVGNQPQHF; cdr3_nt: TGCGCCAGCAGCTTGGACGGAGTGGGCAATCAGCCCCAGCATTTT
clone_size: -; d_call: TRBD2; j_call: TRBJ2-7; v_call: TRBV10-1; cdr3_aa: CASRRGEGLEGDCYEQYF; cdr3_nt: TGCGCCAGCCGACGGGGGGAGGGTTTGGAGGGAGACTGCTACGAGCAGTACTTC
clone_size: -; d_call: TRBD2; j_call: TRBJ2-2; v_call: TRBV2; cdr3_aa: CASRRREGGGELFF; cdr3_nt: TGTGCCAGCAGAAGGCGGGAGGGCGGCGGGGAGCTGTTTTTT
clone_size: -; d_call: -; j_call: TRBJ2-2; v_call: TRBV4-2; cdr3_aa: CASSQVSGWETGELFF; cdr3_nt: TGTGCCAGCAGCCAAGTTTCTGGGTGGGAGACCGGGGAGCTGTTTTTT
clone_size: few; d_call: TRBD1; j_call: TRBJ2-5; v_call: TRBV19; cdr3_aa: CASAGDRTFQETQYF; cdr3_nt: TGTGCCAGTGCTGGGGACAGGACTTTCCAAGAGACCCAGTACTTC
clone_size: -; d_call: -; j_call: TRBJ2-6; v_call: TRBV29-1; cdr3_aa: CSVEEGAGANVLTF; cdr3_nt: TGCAGCGTTGAAGAAGGGGCTGGGGCCAACGTCCTGACTTTC
clone_size: -; d_call: TRBD2; j_call: TRBJ2-3; v_call: TRBV4-2; cdr3_aa: CASSRGTGGASGSRDTQYF; cdr3_nt: TGTGCCAGCAGCCGAGGAACCGGGGGGGCTAGCGGGAGTAGAGATACGCAGTATTTT
clone_size: -; d_call: -; j_call: TRBJ1-5; v_call: TRBV6-5; cdr3_aa: CASRKGGGDNQPQHF; cdr3_nt: TGTGCCAGCAGGAAGGGAGGCGGAGACAATCAGCCCCAGCATTTT
clone_size: -; d_call: -; j_call: TRBJ2-2; v_call: TRBV24-1; cdr3_aa: CATSGIANTGELFF; cdr3_nt: TGTGCCACCAGCGGGATCGCGAACACCGGGGAGCTGTTTTTT
clone_size: -; d_call: -; j_call: TRBJ1-3; v_call: TRBV9; cdr3_aa: CASSVDPGSSGNTIYF; cdr3_nt: TGTGCCAGCAGCGTAGACCCGGGAAGCTCTGGAAACACCATATATTTT
clone_size: once; d_call: -; j_call: TRBJ2-7; v_call: TRBV28; cdr3_aa: CASSLFRYEQYF; cdr3_nt: TGTGCCAGCAGTTTATTCCGCTACGAGCAGTACTTC
clone_size: once; d_call: -; j_call: TRBJ1-1; v_call: TRBV20-1; cdr3_aa: CSAYLNTEAFF; cdr3_nt: TGCAGTGCTTATTTGAACACTGAAGCTTTCTTT
clone_size: few; d_call: -; j_call: TRBJ1-2; v_call: TRBV29-1; cdr3_aa: CSVEGGLVNYGYTF; cdr3_nt: TGCAGCGTTGAAGGGGGGCTGGTGAACTATGGCTACACCTTC
clone_size: -; d_call: TRBD1; j_call: TRBJ1-3; v_call: TRBV7-9; cdr3_aa: CASSLGQGGPGNTIYF; cdr3_nt: TGTGCCAGCAGCTTGGGACAGGGGGGGCCTGGAAACACCATATATTTT
clone_size: -; d_call: -; j_call: TRBJ2-1; v_call: TRBV7-3; cdr3_aa: CASSLTPGGSGNEQFF; cdr3_nt: TGTGCCAGCAGCTTAACACCGGGTGGGTCGGGCAATGAGCAGTTCTTC
clone_size: -; d_call: TRBD2; j_call: TRBJ2-7; v_call: TRBV2; cdr3_aa: CATTLAGAVPYEQYF; cdr3_nt: TGTGCCACCACCCTAGCGGGAGCGGTTCCCTACGAGCAGTACTTC
clone_size: -; d_call: TRBD1; j_call: TRBJ2-1; v_call: TRBV5-1; cdr3_aa: CASSLARQGNEQFF; cdr3_nt: TGCGCCAGCAGCTTGGCCCGACAGGGTAATGAGCAGTTCTTC
clone_size: -; d_call: -; j_call: TRBJ1-5; v_call: TRBV19; cdr3_aa: CASSLNREHGNQPQHF; cdr3_nt: TGTGCCAGTAGTCTAAACAGGGAACATGGCAATCAGCCCCAGCATTTT
clone_size: -; d_call: -; j_call: TRBJ2-7; v_call: TRBV4-3; cdr3_aa: CASSQDSGLSYEQYF; cdr3_nt: TGCGCCAGCAGCCAAGATTCCGGACTCTCCTACGAGCAGTACTTC
clone_size: -; d_call: TRBD2; j_call: TRBJ2-3; v_call: TRBV30; cdr3_aa: CAWTTSGASTDTQYF; cdr3_nt: TGTGCCTGGACAACTAGCGGGGCTAGCACAGATACGCAGTATTTT
clone_size: -; d_call: -; j_call: TRBJ1-4; v_call: TRBV2; cdr3_aa: CASSDSETGEKLFF; cdr3_nt: TGTGCCAGCAGTGACAGTGAAACGGGTGAAAAACTGTTTTTT
clone_size: once; d_call: TRBD2; j_call: TRBJ2-3; v_call: TRBV4-3; cdr3_aa: CASSQLGGRADTQYF; cdr3_nt: TGCGCCAGCAGCCAACTCGGCGGGAGGGCGGATACGCAGTATTTT
clone_size: -; d_call: -; j_call: TRBJ2-1; v_call: TRBV6-5; cdr3_aa: CATSRDSSSYNEQFF; cdr3_nt: TGTGCCACCTCGCGGGATTCCTCCTCCTACAATGAGCAGTTCTTC
clone_size: once; d_call: TRBD2; j_call: TRBJ2-1; v_call: TRBV7-3; cdr3_aa: CASSFRTSGRDNEQFF; cdr3_nt: TGTGCCAGCAGCTTCAGGACTAGCGGGAGGGACAATGAGCAGTTCTTC
clone_size: -; d_call: TRBD1; j_call: TRBJ1-4; v_call: TRBV5-1; cdr3_aa: CASSLSGTGNEKLFF; cdr3_nt: TGCGCCAGCAGCCTGTCCGGGACAGGGAATGAAAAACTGTTTTTT
clone_size: -; d_call: TRBD2; j_call: TRBJ2-3; v_call: TRBV6-5; cdr3_aa: CASSYVREGPGDTQYF; cdr3_nt: TGTGCCAGCAGTTACGTGCGGGAGGGCCCAGGGGATACGCAGTATTTT
clone_size: -; d_call: TRBD1; j_call: TRBJ1-2; v_call: TRBV6-5; cdr3_aa: CAMTDTDRPNYGYTF; cdr3_nt: TGTGCCATGACGGACACGGACAGGCCTAACTATGGCTACACCTTC
clone_size: -; d_call: -; j_call: TRBJ1-3; v_call: TRBV13; cdr3_aa: CASSLAAEKTGNTIYF; cdr3_nt: TGTGCCAGCAGCTTAGCCGCTGAGAAAACTGGAAACACCATATATTTT
clone_size: -; d_call: TRBD1; j_call: TRBJ2-2; v_call: TRBV25-1; cdr3_aa: CASSATGGTGELFF; cdr3_nt: TGTGCCAGCAGTGCGACAGGGGGGACCGGGGAGCTGTTTTTT